The subject of this entry is one T cell receptor beta chain. Its antigen is not identified. This record comes from a study of cytomegalovirus exposure and HLA in healthy donors. Findings and caveats of the study: The number of N-insertions in an Asian-associated ancestry cluster was reportedly below the 666-donor mean in a later analysis. Specificity for CMV antigens was confirmed in vitro for a few of the CMV-associated chains. A prior analysis recorded that most TCR beta V segments were productive about 90% or about 30% of the time.

V lost 1 base and J 3 bases, leaving 7 bases between the germline ends. There are 13 residues in the CDR3. The germline V gene encodes CDR1 SGHNT and CDR2 YYREEE (reference sequence). Primers: 60 Vbeta forward and 13 Jbeta reverse. In the authors' workflow: Unique TCR beta chains numbered roughly 84 million in a later analysis, with roughly 10 million shared. Here immunoSEQ multiplex PCR was the method, and the copy in TCRdb shows in-frame clones only, minus some. The V and J calls and clone size are taken from that table; D and trimming were inferred from the DNA. The repertoire includes about 110,000 clones, around 87% of them detected once, and around 2% sits in the top ten.

What was sequenced was PBMCs. The chain recombines TRBV5-4 with TRBJ1-1; the D is unclear. The sequence was obtained from a man in his forties in good health and CMV-seronegative. CDR3 nucleotides: TGTGCCAGCAGCTTGCTAGCAGACACTGAAGCTTTCTTT. Translating it yields CASSLLADTEAFF.